This T cell receptor (beta chain) was identified during a study of blood T cell repertoires in COVID-19. Study background: Samples taken during acute and convalescent COVID-19 were collected in the United States, Italy and Spain.

Germline CDR1 LNHDA, CDR2 SQIVND (reference sequence). The V and J ends lost 9 bases and 4 bases, in that order; junction bases with no gene match: 7. The CDR3 consists of 13 residues. Participant-given clinical history determined each cohort assignment. Assay used: immunoSEQ multiplex PCR; TCRdb lists only in-frame clones, some missing. The repertoire holds 200,000 to 300,000 clones, approximately 83% seen once, with about 3.3% in the top ten. The TCR was taken from a woman aged 40 to 49 with acute COVID-19. This rearrangement joins TRBV19 to TRBJ2-7, with 9 bases matching TRBD1. The sample taken for sequencing was PBMCs or T cells enriched from blood (not recorded which). The CDR3 protein is CASGGQGPYEQYF. DNA of the CDR3: TGTGCCAGCGGGGGACAGGGTCCTTACGAGCAGTACTTC.